Listed below are T cell receptor beta chains from one sample, sequenced in a study of blood T cell repertoires in COVID-19. Sequencing used immunoSEQ multiplex PCR; TCRdb keeps in-frame clones, though not all of them. Of approximately 100,000 clones in the sample, 75% to 90% are singletons; the top ten hold more than 20%. The sequencing sample was made of peripheral blood. Receptors were obtained from a man between 60 and 70 years old with acute or convalescent COVID-19. Both conserved end residues are part of each CDR3. D genes are given only for firm matches. Clone size is not always given. Where it is, it says once, few, many or a class for expanded clones.

cdr3_aa cdr3_nt v_call clone_size d_call cdr3_length j_call
CATSAPDRGRIGELFF TGTGCCACCAGCGCGCCCGACAGGGGGCGCATCGGGGAGCTGTTTTTT TRBV15 few TRBD1 16 TRBJ2-2
CASSERLGTDTQYF TGTGCCAGCAGTGAAAGGCTAGGCACAGATACGCAGTATTTT TRBV6-1 NA NA 14 TRBJ2-3
CASKRGANTEAFF TGTGCCAGCAAGCGGGGGGCGAACACTGAAGCTTTCTTT TRBV11-3 once NA 13 TRBJ1-1
CAWSGVYSGDRQPQHF TGTGCCTGGAGTGGAGTATATTCGGGGGATAGACAGCCCCAGCATTTT TRBV30 NA NA 16 TRBJ1-5
CASSLVVAEPSYEQYF TGTGCCAGCAGCTTAGTTGTTGCGGAACCCTCCTACGAGCAGTACTTC TRBV11-2 NA NA 16 TRBJ2-7
CASSLGRNQPQHF TGTGCCAGCAGCTTAGGGCGCAATCAGCCCCAGCATTTT TRBV7-8 NA NA 13 TRBJ1-5
CASSLLDSNYGYTF TGCGCCAGCAGCTTGCTGGACTCAAACTATGGCTACACCTTC TRBV5-1 NA NA 14 TRBJ1-2
CASSLVPGGGTEAFF TGTGCCAGCAGCTTGGTACCGGGGGGAGGGACTGAAGCTTTCTTT TRBV5-6 NA NA 15 TRBJ1-1
CASSPRTGINQPQHF TGTGCCAGCAGCCCCCGGACAGGAATCAATCAGCCCCAGCATTTT TRBV6-5 NA TRBD1 15 TRBJ1-5
CATLPGYGSPLHF TGTGCCACCCTCCCGGGGTACGGTTCACCCCTCCACTTT TRBV27 NA NA 13 TRBJ1-6
CASSLSSFVGELFF TGTGCCAGCAGTTTATCCTCGTTTGTCGGGGAGCTGTTTTTT TRBV27 NA NA 14 TRBJ2-2
CASSLSGQGIGTEAFF TGTGCCAGCAGTTTATCGGGACAGGGAATTGGCACTGAAGCTTTCTTT TRBV28 NA TRBD1 16 TRBJ1-1
CASSLTPGTGGAGELFF TGTGCCAGCAGTTTGACCCCCGGGACAGGGGGCGCCGGGGAGCTGTTTTTT TRBV28 NA TRBD1 17 TRBJ2-2
CASSGDRTGELFF TGTGCCAGCAGTGGGGACAGAACCGGGGAGCTGTTTTTT TRBV21-1 NA NA 13 TRBJ2-2
CSARQDNEQFF TGCAGTGCTAGACAGGACAATGAGCAGTTCTTC TRBV20-1 once NA 11 TRBJ2-1
CASSVGQGLDYGYTF TGCGCCAGCAGCGTCGGGCAGGGGCTGGACTATGGCTACACCTTC TRBV4-1 NA NA 15 TRBJ1-2
CASSSLGGAGGVETQYF TGTGCCAGCAGTTCCTTAGGGGGGGCGGGAGGAGTAGAGACCCAGTACTTC TRBV3-1/TRBV3-2 once TRBD2 17 TRBJ2-5
CASSFSRQQTQYF TGTGCCAGCAGCTTTTCACGACAGCAGACGCAGTATTTT TRBV7-9 NA NA 13 TRBJ2-3
CASSLRRGGSGVSSDTQYF TGTGCCAGCAGTTTACGGCGGGGTGGAAGTGGAGTGTCGTCAGATACGCAGTATTTT TRBV28 NA NA 19 TRBJ2-3
CASSHHGTGSQPQHF TGTGCCAGCAGCCACCACGGGACAGGGAGTCAGCCCCAGCATTTT TRBV16 NA TRBD1 15 TRBJ1-5
CATSKTRNTRGTQYF TGTGCCACCAGCAAGACTAGAAACACTCGAGGGACCCAGTACTTC TRBV15 NA NA 15 TRBJ2-5
CASSIREGNSYEQYF TGTGCCAGTAGTATAAGGGAGGGCAACTCCTACGAGCAGTACTTC TRBV19 NA TRBD2 15 TRBJ2-7
CASSLRLSSHERHEQFF TGTGCCAGTAGTTTGAGGTTGTCTAGCCACGAGAGACATGAGCAGTTCTTC TRBV19 NA NA 17 TRBJ2-1
CASSFVGHDTGELFF TGTGCCAGCAGCTTCGTGGGACACGACACCGGGGAGCTGTTTTTT TRBV11-2 NA NA 15 TRBJ2-2
CASSLGTGATGELFF TGTGCCAGCAGCCTTGGGACAGGGGCGACCGGGGAGCTGTTTTTT TRBV3-1/TRBV3-2 NA TRBD1 15 TRBJ2-2
CASSESRDRGGYTF TGCGCCAGCAGTGAGTCCCGGGACAGGGGTGGCTACACCTTC TRBV10-1 NA TRBD1 14 TRBJ1-2
CASAYSGPQETQYF TGTGCCAGCGCTTATAGCGGGCCCCAAGAGACCCAGTACTTC TRBV6-5 NA TRBD2 14 TRBJ2-5
CASSLGGRGGAFNQPQHF TGTGCCAGCAGCTTGGGAGGCCGGGGAGGGGCGTTTAATCAGCCCCAGCATTTT TRBV5-4 NA NA 18 TRBJ1-5
CASSATGLTEAFF TGTGCCAGCAGTGCGACAGGTTTAACTGAAGCTTTCTTT TRBV6-2/TRBV6-3 NA NA 13 TRBJ1-1
CASSYEAANTEAFF TGTGCCAGCAGTTACGAGGCGGCAAACACTGAAGCTTTCTTT TRBV6-5 NA NA 14 TRBJ1-1
CASSYVLNQPQHF TGTGCCAGCAGTTACGTCCTCAATCAGCCCCAGCATTTT TRBV6-5 NA NA 13 TRBJ1-5
CASTQGHEQFF TGTGCCAGCACCCAGGGCCATGAGCAGTTCTTC TRBV6-5 NA NA 11 TRBJ2-1
CASSPGRGTTGANVLTF TGTGCCAGCAGTCCCGGCAGGGGTACTACCGGGGCCAACGTCCTGACTTTC TRBV6-2/TRBV6-3 NA NA 17 TRBJ2-6
CASSPRQGTDTQYF TGTGCCAGCAGCCCCCGACAGGGGACAGATACGCAGTATTTT TRBV9 NA TRBD1 14 TRBJ2-3
CASSPGARGGKAYEQYF TGTGCCAGCAGCCCGGGGGCGAGGGGGGGTAAGGCCTACGAGCAGTACTTC TRBV9 NA NA 17 TRBJ2-7
CASSWEGGGNYGYTF TGTGCCAGCAGCTGGGAGGGGGGAGGTAACTATGGCTACACCTTC TRBV9 NA NA 15 TRBJ1-2
CASGQGESPLHF TGTGCCAGCGGACAGGGGGAATCACCCCTCCACTTT TRBV2 NA TRBD1 12 TRBJ1-6
CASSAQGGGTEAFF TGTGCCAGCAGCGCACAGGGGGGAGGCACTGAAGCTTTCTTT TRBV5-5 NA TRBD1 14 TRBJ1-1
CASSLGVRASNQPQHF TGTGCCAGCAGCTTAGGGGTCAGGGCCAGCAATCAGCCCCAGCATTTT TRBV7-6 few NA 16 TRBJ1-5
CASSQLGDRTMNTEAFF TGCGCCAGCAGCCAGCTCGGGGACAGGACGATGAACACTGAAGCTTTCTTT TRBV5-1 NA TRBD1 17 TRBJ1-1
CASSLGVGILQPQHF TGCGCCAGCAGCTTGGGGGTCGGGATTTTACAGCCCCAGCATTTT TRBV5-1 NA NA 15 TRBJ1-5
CASSQARGGLYNSDTQYF TGTGCCAGCAGCCAAGCGCGCGGGGGACTGTATAATTCCGATACGCAGTATTTT TRBV3-1/TRBV3-2 NA TRBD2 18 TRBJ2-3
CASSPAQGGYTF TGTGCCAGCAGCCCCGCTCAGGGAGGCTACACCTTC TRBV3-1/TRBV3-2 NA NA 12 TRBJ1-2
CATSDPSAGGQYNEQFF TGTGCCACCAGTGATCCCTCAGCGGGAGGCCAATACAATGAGCAGTTCTTC TRBV24-1 NA TRBD2 17 TRBJ2-1
CASSFAGPYNEQFF TGTGCCAGCAGCTTCGCGGGGCCCTACAATGAGCAGTTCTTC TRBV11-3 few NA 14 TRBJ2-1
CASSLSGLAGGPSSYEQYF TGTGCCAGCAGTTTATCGGGACTAGCGGGAGGCCCCAGCTCCTACGAGCAGTACTTC TRBV28 NA TRBD2 19 TRBJ2-7
CASSPWLETEAFF TGTGCCAGCAGTCCGTGGTTAGAGACTGAAGCTTTCTTT TRBV28 NA NA 13 TRBJ1-1
CASSPRDRYYEQYF TGTGCCAGCAGCCCCCGGGACAGATACTACGAGCAGTACTTC TRBV6-6 NA TRBD1 14 TRBJ2-7
CASSLALNSNQPQHF TGTGCCAGCAGCTTGGCTTTAAATAGCAATCAGCCCCAGCATTTT TRBV5-6 NA NA 15 TRBJ1-5
CASSPPRGMPYEQYF TGTGCCAGCTCACCACCAAGGGGAATGCCCTACGAGCAGTACTTC TRBV18 NA NA 15 TRBJ2-7
CSASLLASSQFF TGCAGTGCGAGTCTACTAGCGAGTTCGCAGTTCTTC TRBV20-1 NA TRBD2 12 TRBJ2-1
CASSQDDGLIGISAYEQYF TGCGCCAGCAGCCAAGATGATGGATTAATCGGGATATCGGCCTACGAGCAGTACTTC TRBV4-1 few NA 19 TRBJ2-7
CASSGLRVSEQYF TGTGCCAGCAGTGGTCTACGGGTTAGTGAGCAGTACTTC TRBV2 NA NA 13 TRBJ2-7
CSASWRSGSPLHF TGCAGTGCTAGTTGGAGGAGCGGGTCACCCCTCCACTTT TRBV20-1 NA NA 13 TRBJ1-6